A selection of T cell receptor beta chains follows, all from one sample in a study of early T cells in non-severe SARS-CoV-2 infection. TCRdb reprocessed the 5' RACE reads via MiXCR and lists one record per CDR3 protein. In the table there are about 83,000 distinct CDR3 sequences, more than 9% of which are singletons. The sequencing here drew on whole blood, taken at baseline. The receptor source for this set is an adult who was a healthcare worker with PCR-confirmed SARS-CoV-2 infection or an uninfected control (not recorded which). The CDR3 runs from the conserved cysteine through the conserved F or W. A D gene is named only where the DNA matches it firmly. Part of the rows lack a size; the others show once, few, many or a class for expanded clones.

TRBD2 TRBJ2-5 TRBV28 many TGTGCCAGCAGTTTAGCGGGAGAGCGACAAGAGACCCAGTACTTC CASSLAGERQETQYF
TRBD1 TRBJ1-5 TRBV20-1 few TGCAGTGCTAGTAGGGACAGGGGGATATTTCGCAATCAGCCCCAGCATTTT CSASRDRGIFRNQPQHF
TRBD1 TRBJ2-1 TRBV14 . TGTGCCAGCAGTAGGACAGGGGGCCTTTGGTTGTTCTTC CASSRTGGLWLFF
. TRBJ2-7 TRBV7-9 . TGTGCCGCTTATGAGGGCTACGAGCAGTACTTC CAAYEGYEQYF
TRBD2 TRBJ2-1 TRBV7-3 few TGTGCCAGCAGCTTAACCCCGACTAGCGGGAGTTACATTGAGCAGTTCTTC CASSLTPTSGSYIEQFF
TRBD2 TRBJ2-2 TRBV7-6 . TGTGTCAGTTGGACTAGCGGGACTCCCAACACCGGGGAGCTGTTTTTT CVSWTSGTPNTGELFF
. TRBJ2-6 TRBV3-1 few TGTGCCAGCCGGTTACAGGGTGCTGGGGCCAACGTCCTGACTTTC CASRLQGAGANVLTF
. TRBJ2-2 TRBV7-2 few TGTGCCAGCAGCTTATCGCGGAGCAACGGGGAGCTGTTTTTT CASSLSRSNGELFF
TRBD2 TRBJ2-1 TRBV3-1 many TGTGCCAGCAGCCAAGACAGCGGGAACGACAATGAGCAGTTCTTC CASSQDSGNDNEQFF
. TRBJ2-2 TRBV5-1 many TGCGCCAGCAGCTTAAACGGGGAGCTGTTTTTT CASSLNGELFF
TRBD2 TRBJ2-7 TRBV6-1 few TGTGCCAGCCTCGCCATAGCGGGAGGCAGGGACGAGCAGTACTTC CASLAIAGGRDEQYF
. TRBJ2-7 TRBV28 few TGTGCCAGCAGTTTAAGGGCCCCGGGAGCTACTATCTACGAGCAGTACTTC CASSLRAPGATIYEQYF
. TRBJ2-2 TRBV15 few TGTGCCACCAGCAGAGGGCGGGCAGGAGACACCGGGGAGCTGTTTTTT CATSRGRAGDTGELFF
TRBD2 TRBJ2-1 TRBV10-3 . TGTGCCACGACCTCCCGGACTAGCGGGAGTTCAAGCTCCTACAATGAGCAGTTCTTC CATTSRTSGSSSSYNEQFF
. TRBJ2-3 TRBV7-2 many TGTGCCAGCAGCCCCCACAGGGTAGGGCCGCAGTATTTT CASSPHRVGPQYF
. TRBJ2-4 TRBV28 many TGTGCCAGCAGTTTATTCGGGAGTGGGGCCAAAAACATTCAGTACTTC CASSLFGSGAKNIQYF